The 13 T cell receptor beta chains reported below all come from one sample, sequenced in a study of long-term antiretroviral therapy in people with HIV. Version v3.0 of the immunoSEQ assay was performed at survey level. Produced via immunoSEQ multiplex PCR; TCRdb's table is partial and in-frame only. This sample carries 20,000 to 25,000 clones, roughly four fifths of them seen once, and the ten largest clones take around 5%. Sequenced here: unsorted PBMCs, sampled 0.3 years after starting antiretroviral therapy. The receptors come from a man aged 50-60 years with HIV.

This chain connects TRBV4-3 to TRBJ2-2; 11 bases agree with TRBD1. V lost 0 bases, J lost 4 bases, and 7 bases stayed unmatched. The CDR3 sequence is 18 residues long. The germline gives CDR1 LGHNA, CDR2 YSLEER. Here the CDR3 DNA reads TGCGCCAGCAGCCAAGACCCCTGGACAGGGGGCGTCACCGGGGAGCTGTTTTTT. Encoded protein: CASSQDPWTGGVTGELFF.

The V call is TRBV2, the J call TRBJ2-7, with D tentatively TRBD1 or TRBD2 (5 bases each). Trimming took off 2 bases at V and 3 bases at J, with 11 bases between the two ends. The CDR3 runs to 14 residues. Germline loops: CDR1 SNHLY, CDR2 FYNNEI. CDR3 coding DNA: TGTGCCAGCAGTGAAAGTCGGGGCAGCTACGAGCAGTACTTC. Its protein is CASSESRGSYEQYF. Using reference TRBV2 and TRBJ2-7 for the parts outside the CDR3, the full variable domain is EPEVTQTPSHQVTQMGQEVILRCVPISNHLYFYWYRQILGQKVEFLVSFYNNEISEKSEIFDDQFSVERPDGSNFTLKIRSTKLEDSAMYFCASSESRGSYEQYFGPGTRLTVT.

The V gene is TRBV9, the J gene TRBJ1-3; no definite D call. CDR3 size: 15 residues. Germline CDR1 reads SGDLS; CDR2 reads YYNGEE. V gave up 4 bases and J gave up 4 bases, with 15 bases separating them. This CDR3 reads CASSLTIGRGNTIYF. The CDR3 region has the DNA TGTGCCAGCAGCCTGACCATCGGCAGGGGAAACACCATATATTTT.

The rearrangement joins TRBV19 to TRBJ2-2; D is perhaps TRBD2 (6 bases). Trimming took off 9 bases at V and 1 base at J, with 15 bases between the two ends. Germline CDR1 reads LNHDA; CDR2 reads SQIVND (reference sequence). This CDR3 has 15 amino acids. Here the CDR3 reads CASFGRRENTGELFF. The CDR3 coding sequence is TGTGCCAGCTTCGGTCGGCGGGAGAACACCGGGGAGCTGTTTTTT.

V is TRBV6-5 and J is TRBJ1-5; TRBD1 aligns across 11 bases. V shed 7 bases and J 6 bases; nucleotides not matched to a gene: 5. CDR3 length: 14 residues. The germline gives CDR1 MNHEY, CDR2 SVGAGI. CDR3 sequence reads: CASKGQGAGQPQHF. In nucleotides, the CDR3 is TGTGCCAGCAAAGGACAGGGGGCGGGTCAGCCCCAGCATTTT.

CDR3 sequence (DNA): TGCGCCAGCAGCCAAGAATTCCGGGTGTTCTACGAGCAGTACTTC. This translates into CASSQEFRVFYEQYF. The gene calls are TRBV4-1 and TRBJ2-7; D is undetermined. Per the germline V gene, CDR1 is MGHRA and CDR2 is YSYEKL. The CDR3 has 15 residues. V was shortened by 0 bases and J by 3 bases, with 12 bases between the two germline ends.

The gene calls are TRBV9 and TRBJ2-5, with TRBD2 as a possible D gene (6 bases). V lost 0 bases to trimming and J lost 5 bases, with 17 bases between them. The germline gives CDR1 SGDLS, CDR2 YYNGEE. This CDR3 has 16 residues. The CDR3 coding sequence is TGTGCCAGCAGCGTAGGTGTAGCGGCAAGTAGGGAGACCCAGTACTTC. Its translation: CASSVGVAASRETQYF.

J is TRBJ1-1 and V is TRBV7-2; tentatively, D is TRBD1 (5 bases). Germline lookup yields CDR1 SGHTA and CDR2 FQGNSA. The CDR3 extends over 15 amino acids. Trimming cost V 1 base and J 0 bases, with 9 bases left between them. The CDR3 loop is CASSLVSQVNTEAFF. The CDR3 nucleotides read TGTGCCAGCAGCTTAGTATCACAGGTGAACACTGAAGCTTTCTTT.

This chain joins TRBV5-1 and TRBJ2-7; D is perhaps TRBD1 or TRBD2 (5 bases each). V was pared by 0 bases and J by 0 bases, with 19 bases between. The CDR3 extends over 18 amino acids. Germline CDR1 is SGHRS and CDR2 is YFSETQ. This CDR3 is CASSLDSGPGAGSYEQYF. CDR3 sequence (DNA): TGCGCCAGCAGCTTGGATTCAGGTCCCGGGGCTGGCTCCTACGAGCAGTACTTC. The complete variable domain, with remaining parts taken from reference TRBV5-1 and TRBJ2-7, reads KAGVTQTPRYLIKTRGQQVTLSCSPISGHRSVSWYQQTPGQGLQFLFEYFSETQRNKGNFPGRFSGRQFSNSRSEMNVSTLELGDSALYLCASSLDSGPGAGSYEQYFGPGTRLTVT.

This chain connects TRBV10-3 to TRBJ2-1; D possibly corresponds to TRBD2 (6 bases). The length of the CDR3 is 17 residues. The germline V gene encodes CDR1 ENHRY and CDR2 SYGVKD. V lost 4 bases and J lost 0, with 16 bases in between. The CDR3 sequence: CAISARSTSISYNEQFF. The DNA of the CDR3 is TGTGCCATCAGTGCGCGATCTACTAGCATCTCCTACAATGAGCAGTTCTTC.

This chain links TRBV2 with TRBJ2-3; 8 nucleotides agree with TRBD1. The CDR3 is 14 amino acids. In germline, CDR1 is SNHLY, CDR2 FYNNEI. V lost 8 bases to trimming and J lost 5 bases; unmatched junction nucleotides: 9. In DNA form, the CDR3 reads TGTGCCAGCCAGGACAGGGCGACTGGAGATACGCAGTATTTT. Encoded protein: CASQDRATGDTQYF.

The chain uses TRBV6-1 and TRBJ2-7; 8 nucleotides agree with TRBD1. The trim removed 5 bases at V and 2 bases at J, leaving 2 bases unmatched. The CDR3 length is 13 residues. Per the germline V gene, CDR1 is MNHNS and CDR2 is SASEGT. The CDR3 reads CASSRTGPYEQYF. CDR3 sequence (DNA): TGTGCCAGCAGTCGGACAGGGCCCTACGAGCAGTACTTC.

The CDR3 here is CASSPGLGNTIYF. As DNA, the CDR3 is TGTGCCAGCAGTCCGGGTCTAGGAAACACCATATATTTT. The genes are TRBV27 and TRBJ1-3, with D unclear. V was clipped by 5 bases and J by 4 bases, with 9 bases between them. There are 13 residues in the CDR3. Germline V lookup: CDR1 MNHEY, CDR2 SMNVEV (reference sequence).